This record looks at one T cell receptor (beta chain) sequence and its context. It was RNA transcripts that yielded the amplified TCR beta CDR3 regions. A first-round RT-PCR of the TCR CDR3 used the HTBI primer set. TCRdb processed the multiplex PCR reads anew with MiXCR; each CDR3 protein has one entry. The sample lists around 450,000 distinct CDR3 sequences, approximately 14% seen once, with around 14% in the top ten. Per germline, CDR1 SGDLS and CDR2 YYNGEE. CDR3 length: 16 amino acids. V lost 2 bases and J lost 4; bases outside the gene matches: 7. This record belongs to a study of T cells in Graves' hyperthyroidism and ophthalmopathy.

The TCR originated in a young woman with Graves' hyperthyroidism. Sequenced material: blood. This chain connects TRBV9 to TRBJ2-3; 10 nucleotides line up with TRBD2. The CDR3 here is CASSVYLAGGADTQYF. CDR3 in DNA: TGTGCCAGCAGCGTCTACTTAGCGGGGGGCGCAGATACGCAGTATTTT.